This T cell receptor beta chain was sequenced for a study of long-term antiretroviral therapy in people with HIV. Regarding the study as a whole: Researchers lacked any data on ART adherence, viral resistance or therapy changes. Older ART regimens were possibly in use when the blood was collected between about 2003 and 2017.

With regard to this clone: Its antigen remains unknown.

Clinicians in the United States treated all participants with HIV. Running of the v3.0 immunoSEQ assay took place at survey level. Sequencing was performed with immunoSEQ multiplex PCR; in TCRdb, only in-frame clones are kept and a portion is missing. The sample has 16,000 or so clones, more than 60% seen once. Germline CDR1 and CDR2: SGHRS and YFSETQ. Trimming removed 4 bases from V and 7 bases from J; junction bases left unmatched: 9. CDR3 length equals 14 residues. The TCR sequence derives from a man aged 30 to 45 with HIV. This chain connects TRBV5-1 to TRBJ1-2, with TRBD1 matching over 8 bases. Sequencing used unsorted PBMCs, obtained roughly 2.1 years before starting antiretroviral therapy. In nucleotides, the CDR3 is TGCGCCAGCAGCCATAACCAGGGGGCGCGTGGCTACACCTTC. Translating it yields CASSHNQGARGYTF.